The clone carrying this T cell receptor beta chain has a handful of counts. What it recognizes is unknown. Within the sample, other DNA sequences also encode this same CDR3. The data were obtained in a study of T cell clones after liver transplantation. Across the whole study: TCRbeta sequencing after a pre-transplant mixed lymphocyte reaction identified graft-donor-reactive clones, later tracked in post-transplant blood.

The CDR3 length is 13 residues. CDR1 is SGHRS, CDR2 YFSETQ, per germline. Trimming cost V 4 bases and J 4 bases, with 12 bases left between them. General study findings and limits: A larger donor-reactive than third-party decline suggested partial antigen-specific deletion.

Only in-frame clones appear in the TCRdb table, and some are missing; sequencing was by immunoSEQ multiplex PCR. The repertoire holds approximately 68,000 clones, with about 80% as singletons. This receptor was taken from a human donor who received a liver transplant. The sequences come from CD4+ T cells from blood, collected before liver transplant. The V and J genes are TRBV5-1 and TRBJ2-7; D not certain. For the CDR3, the DNA is TGCGCCAGCAGCCCCCTGACCGATTACGAGCAGTACTTC. Translation gives CASSPLTDYEQYF.